These 32 T cell receptor beta chains share one sample of origin, sequenced in a study of early T cells in non-severe SARS-CoV-2 infection. From the 5' RACE reads, TCRdb called clonotypes with MiXCR, one entry per CDR3 protein. The table records tens of thousands of distinct CDR3 sequences, 13% of them present only once. The sequencing input was whole blood. These receptors all come from an adult who was a healthcare worker with PCR-confirmed SARS-CoV-2 infection or an uninfected control (not recorded which).

V usage is TRBV5-4 and J usage is TRBJ1-1, with 8 positions matching TRBD1. The junction had 14 bases not matched to a gene; V was cut back by 9 bases and J by 1 base. Germline CDR1 is SGHNT and CDR2 is YYREEE (reference sequence). The length of the CDR3 is 16 residues. CDR3 in DNA: TGTGCCACGTACCCTAGACAGGGGCCGACGAACACTGAAGCTTTCTTT. Its translation: CATYPRQGPTNTEAFF.

This clonotype has ten or more counts. J is TRBJ2-2 and V is TRBV7-3, with 9 positions matching TRBD1. Germline trimming cut 4 bases from V and 2 bases from J; bases unmatched to any gene: 8. This CDR3 has 17 amino acids. Germline V gene sequence: CDR1 SGHTA, CDR2 FQGTGA. CDR3 sequence: CASSSKRTGVNTGELFF. In nucleotides, the CDR3 is TGTGCCAGCAGCTCAAAAAGGACAGGGGTTAACACCGGGGAGCTGTTTTTT.

This chain links TRBV29-1 with TRBJ2-1; perhaps TRBD2 as D (6 bases). This CDR3 has 13 residues. CDR1 SQVTM and CDR2 ANQGSEA come from the germline V gene. V was clipped by 1 base and J by 7 bases, with 11 bases between them. In DNA form, the CDR3 reads TGCAGCGTTGAAGTTGGAGGGGCGAATGAGCAGTTCTTC. Translated, it gives CSVEVGGANEQFF.

This chain connects TRBV27 to TRBJ2-7; tentatively, D is TRBD1 (5 bases). V lost 2 bases to trimming and J lost 0 bases, with 8 bases between them. Looked up from germline, CDR1 is MNHEY and CDR2 is SMNVEV (reference sequence). This CDR3 spans 14 amino acids. The CDR3 DNA reads as TGTGCCAGCAGTTTACAAGGACACTCCTACGAGCAGTACTTC. Residues: CASSLQGHSYEQYF.

The V call is TRBV7-3, the J call TRBJ2-3; 9 bases are a match to TRBD2. Germline lookup yields CDR1 SGHTA and CDR2 FQGTGA. V dropped 4 bases and J dropped 2; count of bases not matched to a gene: 4. This CDR3 is 15 amino acids long. The CDR3 spells CASSSSGRTTDTQYF. CDR3 nucleotide sequence: TGTGCCAGCAGCTCCAGCGGGAGGACCACAGATACGCAGTATTTT.

The chain carries TRBV29-1 and TRBJ2-2, with D uncertain. Trimming took 3 bases from V and 4 from J, leaving 9 bases between them. Germline lookup yields CDR1 SQVTM and CDR2 ANQGSEA. The CDR3 sequence is 13 residues long. CDR3 region: CSVETVSTGELFF. The CDR3 DNA is TGCAGCGTTGAGACCGTATCCACCGGGGAGCTGTTTTTT.

This clonotype was counted many times. The chain carries TRBV6-1 and TRBJ1-5; 9 nucleotides match TRBD1. Germline V CDR1 and CDR2: MNHNS, SASEGT. The CDR3 contains 14 residues. V lost 4 bases to trimming and J lost 3 bases; unmatched junction nucleotides: 1. In DNA form, the CDR3 reads TGTGCCAGCAGTGGGGACAGGGTCAATCAGCCCCAGCATTTT. It codes for CASSGDRVNQPQHF.

The chain is built from TRBV4-3 and TRBJ2-7, with D possibly being TRBD2 (5 bases). Germline values: CDR1 LGHNA, CDR2 YSLEER. V was cut by 0 bases and J by 2 bases, with 11 bases left in between. The CDR3 extends over 15 amino acids. CDR3 residues: CASSQESGSPYEQYF. CDR3 in DNA: TGCGCCAGCAGCCAAGAGAGCGGTTCTCCCTACGAGCAGTACTTC.

This clonotype was observed a handful of times. The CDR3 region is CASSYGTLGTGYEQYF. For the CDR3, the DNA is TGTGCCAGCAGTTACGGTACGTTAGGGACAGGATACGAGCAGTACTTC. This chain uses TRBV6-2 or TRBV6-3 with TRBJ2-7; the match to TRBD1 covers 8 bases. CDR1 is MNHEY and CDR2 is SVGEGT in the germline V gene. The CDR3 extends over 16 amino acids. V lost 2 bases, J lost 4 bases, and 10 bases stayed unmatched.

This clonotype has only a few counts. The chain uses TRBV28 and TRBJ1-1; D possibly corresponds to TRBD1 (5 bases). The CDR3 covers 15 residues. From germline, CDR1 is MDHEN and CDR2 SYDVKM. Trimming shortened V by 5 bases and J by 2 bases, and 15 bases separated the two germline ends. The CDR3 coding sequence is TGTGCCAGCAGTGCCTTCGGGGCACCTAACACTGAAGCTTTCTTT. Translated, it gives CASSAFGAPNTEAFF.

The chain combines TRBV20-1 with TRBJ2-4; TRBD1 matches at 9 bases. There are 14 residues in the CDR3. The germline V gene has CDR1 DFQATT and CDR2 SNEGSKA (reference sequence). V was pared by 8 bases and J by 9 bases, with 14 bases of the junction left unmatched. CDR3 sequence: CSPIPGQGIRIQYF. In nucleotides, the CDR3 is TGCAGTCCTATCCCGGGACAGGGAATCCGCATTCAGTACTTC.

This clonotype was seen more than once but under ten times. The CDR3 is CSAAARPSYNEQFF. Written as DNA, the CDR3 is TGCAGTGCGGCAGCTAGGCCCTCCTACAATGAGCAGTTCTTC. The V and J genes are TRBV20-1 and TRBJ2-1; D remains ambiguous. V was pared by 6 bases and J by 0 bases, with 12 bases between. This CDR3 is built from 14 residues. Looked up from germline, CDR1 is DFQATT and CDR2 is SNEGSKA (reference sequence).

This clonotype was counted at least ten times. The V gene is TRBV6-5, the J gene TRBJ2-5; D may correspond to TRBD1 or TRBD2 (5 bases each). This CDR3 has 13 residues. The germline V and J ends were trimmed by 8 bases and 5 bases, with 15 bases remaining between them. The germline CDR1 and CDR2 sequences are MNHEY and SVGAGI. CDR3 bases: TGTGCCAGCCGGGGCCACCCCGGGGAGACCCAGTACTTC. This translates into CASRGHPGETQYF.

This clonotype was observed many times. The rearrangement joins TRBV7-9 to TRBJ2-3; 10 bases are a match to TRBD2. The V gene's germline CDR1 is SEHNR and CDR2 FQNEAQ (reference sequence). V lost 5 bases to trimming and J lost 2 bases; unmatched junction nucleotides: 16. The CDR3 runs to 19 residues. CDR3 region: CASSPQPSSGRSVTDTQYF. The CDR3 DNA reads as TGTGCCAGCAGCCCTCAACCCTCTAGCGGGAGAAGCGTCACAGATACGCAGTATTTT.

Only a few counts were recorded for this clonotype. The V call is TRBV27, the J call TRBJ2-3; 12 positions agree with TRBD1. This CDR3 is built from 14 residues. Germline V lookup: CDR1 MNHEY, CDR2 SMNVEV (reference sequence). V was pared by 5 bases and J by 4 bases, with 1 base of the junction left unmatched. Here the CDR3 reads CASSGTGGADTQYF. The CDR3 DNA sequence: TGTGCCAGCAGTGGGACAGGGGGCGCAGATACGCAGTATTTT.

The V call is TRBV6-1, the J call TRBJ1-2, with D possibly matching TRBD1 (5 bases). Germline V gene lookup returns CDR1 MNHNS and CDR2 SASEGT. Trimming stripped 0 bases from V and 8 bases from J, with 13 bases between. The CDR3 spans 14 residues. The CDR3 region is CASSEAGPGGGYTF. CDR3 DNA sequence: TGTGCCAGCAGTGAAGCGGGGCCTGGAGGAGGCTACACCTTC.

CDR3 in DNA: TGCAGCGTGAGGGCCGAAGAGGGACCTTACTATGGCTACACCTTC. Translating it yields CSVRAEEGPYYGYTF. The chain joins TRBV29-1 to TRBJ1-2, with D possibly being TRBD1 (5 bases). V was clipped by 6 bases and J by 3 bases, with 20 bases between them. Germline lookup yields CDR1 SQVTM and CDR2 ANQGSEA. CDR3 size: 15 residues. Combining the CDR3 with reference TRBV29-1 and TRBJ1-2 gives the whole variable domain SAVISQKPSRDICQRGTSLTIQCQVDSQVTMMFWYRQQPGQSLTLIATANQGSEATYESGFVIDKFPISRPNLTFSTLTVSNMSPEDSSIYLCSVRAEEGPYYGYTFGSGTRLTVV.

Ten or more counts support this clonotype. The V gene is TRBV11-2, the J gene TRBJ1-1, with 7 bases that match TRBD1. Germline loops: CDR1 SGHAT, CDR2 FQNNGV. J gave up 2 bases and V 5 bases, and 8 bases lay outside the gene matches. The CDR3 has 15 residues. CDR3 amino acids: CASSRSDRPNTEAFF. CDR3 DNA: TGTGCCAGCAGCCGATCGGACAGGCCAAACACTGAAGCTTTCTTT.

The chain combines TRBV28 with TRBJ1-1; the D gene is possibly TRBD1 (6 bases). Trimming stripped 3 bases from V and 8 bases from J, with 16 bases between. The length of the CDR3 is 14 residues. Germline loops: CDR1 MDHEN, CDR2 SYDVKM. This CDR3 is CASSFSERGPEAFF. The CDR3 coding sequence is TGTGCCAGCAGTTTCTCCGAGCGGGGGCCCGAAGCTTTCTTT.

This clonotype was seen many times. The chain couples TRBV11-2 to TRBJ1-2; possibly TRBD1 for D (6 bases). Trimming took off 1 base at V and 5 bases at J, with 8 bases between the two ends. The CDR3 spans 13 residues. The germline gives CDR1 SGHAT, CDR2 FQNNGV. CDR3 residues: CASSLGDKYGYTF. The CDR3 coding sequence is TGTGCCAGCAGCTTAGGGGACAAGTATGGCTACACCTTC.

The rearrangement links TRBV6-1 to TRBJ1-2; 7 bases align to TRBD1. From germline, CDR1 is MNHNS and CDR2 SASEGT. The ends lost 6 bases at V and 7 bases at J; junction bases unmatched: 14. The CDR3 contains 15 residues. Here the CDR3 reads CASSRGGQNRSGYTF. CDR3 DNA sequence: TGTGCCAGCAGCCGCGGGGGACAGAACCGCTCTGGCTACACCTTC.

This clonotype was seen repeatedly, ten times or more. The rearrangement joins TRBV19 to TRBJ2-2; 10 nucleotides match TRBD2. V lost 5 bases to trimming and J lost 1 base; unmatched junction nucleotides: 1. The length of the CDR3 is 15 residues. Germline V gene data show CDR1 as LNHDA and CDR2 as SQIVND (reference sequence). The CDR3 DNA sequence: TGTGCCAGTAGTCCTAGCGGGGGGAACACCGGGGAGCTGTTTTTT. This sequence encodes CASSPSGGNTGELFF.

This clonotype was seen many times. This CDR3 is CASSLGLAGDMEQFF. The CDR3 region has the DNA TGTGCCAGCAGCTTAGGACTAGCGGGAGATATGGAGCAGTTCTTC. The chain joins TRBV11-2 to TRBJ2-1; the match to TRBD2 covers 12 bases. From germline, CDR1 is SGHAT and CDR2 FQNNGV. This CDR3 is 15 amino acids long. Trimming removed 1 base from V and 10 bases from J; junction bases left unmatched: 5.

In its sample, this clonotype was seen many times. The chain has TRBV2 and TRBJ1-4, with TRBD1 matching 10 bases. J was trimmed by 11 bases and V by 5 bases; bases with no gene match: 11. This CDR3 has 15 residues. Germline V gives CDR1 SNHLY, CDR2 FYNNEI. This CDR3 is CASSYASGTGDKLFF. In DNA, the CDR3 is TGTGCCAGCAGTTACGCCTCCGGGACAGGGGATAAACTGTTTTTT.

This clonotype was recorded many times. The chain is built from TRBV5-1 and TRBJ2-1, with 8 bases that match TRBD2. The CDR3 consists of 16 residues. V trimming: 0 bases; J trimming: 7 bases; junction bases outside the gene matches: 9. Germline assignment: CDR1 SGHRS and CDR2 YFSETQ. The CDR3 region has the DNA TGCGCCAGCAGCTTGGAATCTAGCGGGTTGAGTAATGAGCAGTTCTTC. This encodes CASSLESSGLSNEQFF.

The genes are TRBV6-2 or TRBV6-3 and TRBJ1-6; 7 positions agree with TRBD1. With V trimmed by 3 bases and J by 3 bases, 5 bases remained unmatched. The CDR3 has 16 amino acids. Germline loops: CDR1 MNHEY, CDR2 SVGEGT. Written as DNA, the CDR3 is TGTGCCAGCAGTTATCGACAGGGCCGCTATAATTCACCCCTCCACTTT. Translation: CASSYRQGRYNSPLHF.

The rearrangement joins TRBV7-6 to TRBJ1-1, with TRBD1 matching over 8 bases. The junction had 4 bases not matched to a gene; V was cut back by 4 bases and J by 3 bases. This CDR3 has 14 residues. Per germline, CDR1 SGHVS and CDR2 FNYEAQ. The DNA of the CDR3 is TGTGCCAGCAGCTCAGGGACAGGTGACACTGAAGCTTTCTTT. The encoded protein is CASSSGTGDTEAFF.

This clonotype was found many times. The chain has TRBV7-8 and TRBJ2-7; 11 bases map to TRBD2. The CDR3 runs to 14 residues. CDR1 and CDR2 from the germline V gene are SGHVS and FQNEAQ. After removal of 10 bases from V and 5 bases from J, the junction contained 10 bases not matched to a gene. CDR3 sequence: CAITSGRNHNEQYF. CDR3 bases: TGTGCCATCACTAGCGGGAGAAATCATAACGAGCAGTACTTC.

In its sample, this clonotype was seen a few times. The rearrangement links TRBV20-1 to TRBJ1-4; the D is unclear. This CDR3 is 16 amino acids long. The V end was cut by 3 bases, the J end by 0 bases, with 14 bases between. CDR1 and CDR2 from the germline V gene are DFQATT and SNEGSKA (reference sequence). CDR3 coding DNA: TGCAGTGCTAGCCCCCCCGGACCCGCAACTAATGAAAAACTGTTTTTT. It yields the protein CSASPPGPATNEKLFF.

The gene calls are TRBV20-1 and TRBJ2-7; 12 bases are a match to TRBD2. Germline CDR1 is DFQATT and CDR2 is SNEGSKA (reference sequence). The CDR3 covers 15 residues. The ends lost 5 bases at V and 5 bases at J; junction bases unmatched: 10. The CDR3 spells CSAGGITSGRNEQYF. In DNA, the CDR3 is TGCAGTGCTGGAGGGATTACTAGCGGGAGGAACGAGCAGTACTTC.

V and J are TRBV6-1 and TRBJ2-3, with D perhaps TRBD1 (5 bases). The germline V and J ends were trimmed by 5 bases and 2 bases, with 11 bases remaining between them. Germline CDR1 reads MNHNS; CDR2 reads SASEGT. CDR3 length equals 14 residues. The CDR3 loop reads CASSPRQFTDTQYF. The CDR3 region has the DNA TGTGCCAGCAGTCCCAGACAGTTCACAGATACGCAGTATTTT.

This sequence joins TRBV6-1 and TRBJ2-7; 8 positions agree with TRBD1. V lost 6 bases and J lost 2; bases outside the gene matches: 6. Germline loops: CDR1 MNHNS, CDR2 SASEGT. The CDR3 extends over 14 amino acids. The CDR3, as DNA: TGTGCCAGCAGGGTAGGACAGGGAACCTACGAGCAGTACTTC. It specifies CASRVGQGTYEQYF.